Sequencing of this T cell receptor beta chain was carried out in a study of identical twins. Study findings and constraints: Monozygotic twins shared more out-of-frame TCR alpha than recombination models predicted. Out-of-frame beta chain sequences displayed weaker excess sharing between twins.

In its sample, this clonotype was seen many times. The antigen is unknown. Using its own MiXCR run on the 5' RACE reads, TCRdb lists one record per CDR3 protein. The sample lists 280,000 or so distinct CDR3 sequences; roughly 8.6% were seen once. The CDR3 loop spans 14 amino acids. Germline loops: CDR1 SQVTM, CDR2 ANQGSEA. V was clipped by 1 base and J by 4 bases; unmatched bases: 2. These records were also assigned to another study, of yellow fever vaccine responses in identical twins.

This clonotype was sampled from a woman aged 18-35 years in good health. The sequenced material came from memory (CD45RO+) T cells sorted from blood. V usage is TRBV29-1 and J usage is TRBJ2-1, with TRBD2 matching 9 bases. The CDR3 DNA is TGCAGCGTTGAAGGACTAGCGGCATACAATGAGCAGTTCTTC. Translating it yields CSVEGLAAYNEQFF.